The source of this T cell receptor (beta chain) is a study of Ad26.COV2.S vaccination and SARS-CoV-2 variants. Study overall: Intramuscular Ad26.COV2.S doses were given once or twice, 56 days apart.

This CDR3 region has 14 residues. V was pared by 1 base and J by 8 bases, with 12 bases between. The germline V gene encodes CDR1 KGHDR and CDR2 SFDVKD. TCRdb's copy holds only in-frame clones and misses some; the assay was immunoSEQ multiplex PCR. The data show roughly 500,000 clones, 80% to 90% seen once. Indicated treatment: about 20 received Ad26.COV2.S at low or high dose, single or two shots; about 5 received placebo; per-sample allocation not given. Day 63 after the first injection of vaccine or placebo was the sampling time. Ad26 vector vaccine expressed Wuhan-strain SARS-CoV-2 spike. This TCR was sampled from a person aged 18 to 65 who received the Ad26.COV2.S COVID-19 vaccine or a placebo. The genes are TRBV24-1 and TRBJ2-3; D not resolved. This material consisted of peripheral blood, taken in a trial of Ad26.COV2.S vaccine versus placebo. The CDR3 sequence: CATSDLGSSVTQYF. In DNA form, the CDR3 reads TGTGCCACCAGTGATTTAGGTTCGTCGGTTACGCAGTATTTT.